Given below is one T cell receptor beta chain in context. What it binds is not known. This CDR3 is built from 15 residues. The V gene's germline CDR1 is MGHRA and CDR2 YSYEKL. V dropped 0 bases and J dropped 0 bases, with 3 bases sitting between them. The authors reverse transcribed all of the isolated RNA, so sequencing captured expressed TCRB transcripts. Roughly 3.57 million reads on average were seen across naive, central memory and regulatory T cell samples. Repertoires were generated with immunoSEQ multiplex PCR, while TCRdb's copy carries only in-frame clones and drops some. The sample lists about 220,000 clones, about a tenth occurring once. These data belong to a study of beta chain features in type 1 diabetes. The study, taken as a whole, reports: Insertion counts at VDJ junctions were lower in type 1 diabetes patients, who also showed more deletions there.

The sequence was collected from a man aged 18 to 35 in good health. Sequencing was carried out using central memory CD4+ T cells from blood. The V gene is TRBV4-1, the J gene TRBJ2-6; D not resolved. Here the CDR3 reads CASSQEASGANVLTF. CDR3 nucleotide sequence: TGCGCCAGCAGCCAAGAGGCCTCTGGGGCCAACGTCCTGACTTTC.